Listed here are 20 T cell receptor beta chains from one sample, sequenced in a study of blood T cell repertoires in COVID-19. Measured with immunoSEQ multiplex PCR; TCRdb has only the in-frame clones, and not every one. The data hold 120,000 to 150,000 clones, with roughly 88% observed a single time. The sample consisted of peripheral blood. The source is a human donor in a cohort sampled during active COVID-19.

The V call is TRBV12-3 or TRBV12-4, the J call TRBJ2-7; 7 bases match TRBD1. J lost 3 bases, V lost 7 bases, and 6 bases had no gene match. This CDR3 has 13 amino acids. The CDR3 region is CASNRQGSYEQYF. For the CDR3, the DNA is TGTGCCAGCAACCGACAGGGCAGCTACGAGCAGTACTTC.

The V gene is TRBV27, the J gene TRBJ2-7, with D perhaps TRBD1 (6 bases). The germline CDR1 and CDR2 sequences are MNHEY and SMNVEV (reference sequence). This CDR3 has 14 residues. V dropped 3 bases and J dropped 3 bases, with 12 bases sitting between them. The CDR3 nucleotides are TGTGCCAGCAGTTTCCACCTACAGGGCTACGAGCAGTACTTC. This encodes CASSFHLQGYEQYF.

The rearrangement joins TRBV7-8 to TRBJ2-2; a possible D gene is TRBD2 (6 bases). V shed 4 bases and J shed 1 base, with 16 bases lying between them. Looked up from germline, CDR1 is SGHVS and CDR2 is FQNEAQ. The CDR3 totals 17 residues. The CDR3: CASSSQLGRGNTGELFF. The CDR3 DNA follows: TGTGCCAGCAGCTCTCAACTGGGGCGGGGGAACACCGGGGAGCTGTTTTTT.

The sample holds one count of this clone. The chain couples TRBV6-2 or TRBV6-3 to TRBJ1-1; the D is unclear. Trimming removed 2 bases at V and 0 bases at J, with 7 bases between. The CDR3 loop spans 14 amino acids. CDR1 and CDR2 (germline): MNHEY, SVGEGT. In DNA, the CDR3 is TGTGCCAGCAGTTACATAGATCTGAACACTGAAGCTTTCTTT. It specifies CASSYIDLNTEAFF.

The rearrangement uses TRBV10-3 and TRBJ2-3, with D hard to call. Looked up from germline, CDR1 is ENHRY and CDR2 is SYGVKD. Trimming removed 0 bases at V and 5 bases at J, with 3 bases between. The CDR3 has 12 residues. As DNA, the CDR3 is TGTGCCATCAGTGAGTCTATAGATACGCAGTATTTT. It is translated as CAISESIDTQYF.

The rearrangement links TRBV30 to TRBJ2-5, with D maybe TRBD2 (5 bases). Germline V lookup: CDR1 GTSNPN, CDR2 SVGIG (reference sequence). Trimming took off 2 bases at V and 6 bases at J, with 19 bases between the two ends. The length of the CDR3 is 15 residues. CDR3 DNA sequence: TGTGCCTGGAGTCCGCTACTAGTACGTTTCCAGACCCAGTACTTC. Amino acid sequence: CAWSPLLVRFQTQYF.

Here the CDR3 reads CASSATRVNTEAFF. CDR3 DNA: TGTGCCAGCAGCGCGACCAGGGTTAACACTGAAGCTTTCTTT. This sequence joins TRBV2 and TRBJ1-1; D may be TRBD1 (5 bases). Germline assignment: CDR1 SNHLY and CDR2 FYNNEI. The V end was cut by 6 bases, the J end by 2 bases, with 13 bases between. There are 14 residues in the CDR3.

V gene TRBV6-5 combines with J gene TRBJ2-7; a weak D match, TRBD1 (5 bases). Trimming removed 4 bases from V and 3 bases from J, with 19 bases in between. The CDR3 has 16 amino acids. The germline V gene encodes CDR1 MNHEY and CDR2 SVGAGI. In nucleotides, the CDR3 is TGTGCCAGCAGTTCAGCCCGACAGCAATTTAACTACGAGCAGTACTTC. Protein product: CASSSARQQFNYEQYF.

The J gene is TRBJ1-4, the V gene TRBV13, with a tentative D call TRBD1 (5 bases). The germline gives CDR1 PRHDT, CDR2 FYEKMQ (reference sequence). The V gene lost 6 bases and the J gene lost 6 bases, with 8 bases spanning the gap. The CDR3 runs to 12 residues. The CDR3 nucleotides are TGTGCCAGCAGATCAGGGTATGAAAAACTGTTTTTT. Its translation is CASRSGYEKLFF.

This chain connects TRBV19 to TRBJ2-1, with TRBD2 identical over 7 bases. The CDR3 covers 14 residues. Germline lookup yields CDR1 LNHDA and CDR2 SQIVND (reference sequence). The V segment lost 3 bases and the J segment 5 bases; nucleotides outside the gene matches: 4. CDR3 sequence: CASSMSGVNNEQFF. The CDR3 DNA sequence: TGTGCCAGTAGTATGAGCGGGGTTAACAATGAGCAGTTCTTC.

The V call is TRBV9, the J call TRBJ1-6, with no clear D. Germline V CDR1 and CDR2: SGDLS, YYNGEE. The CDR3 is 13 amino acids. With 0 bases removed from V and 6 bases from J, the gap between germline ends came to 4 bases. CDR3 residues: CASSVDSNSPLHF. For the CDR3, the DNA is TGTGCCAGCAGCGTAGACAGTAATTCACCCCTCCACTTT.

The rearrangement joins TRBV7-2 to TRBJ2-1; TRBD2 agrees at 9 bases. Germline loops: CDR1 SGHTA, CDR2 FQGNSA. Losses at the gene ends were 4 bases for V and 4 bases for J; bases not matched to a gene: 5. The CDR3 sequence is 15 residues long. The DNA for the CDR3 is TGTGCCAGCAGCTGGGGACTAGCCCTTTACAATGAGCAGTTCTTC. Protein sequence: CASSWGLALYNEQFF.

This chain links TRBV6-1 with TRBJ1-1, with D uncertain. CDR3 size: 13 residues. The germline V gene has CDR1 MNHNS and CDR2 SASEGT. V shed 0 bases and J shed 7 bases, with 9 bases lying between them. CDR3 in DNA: TGTGCCAGCAGTGAAGCCTGGGCCCGTGAAGCTTTCTTT. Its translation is CASSEAWAREAFF.

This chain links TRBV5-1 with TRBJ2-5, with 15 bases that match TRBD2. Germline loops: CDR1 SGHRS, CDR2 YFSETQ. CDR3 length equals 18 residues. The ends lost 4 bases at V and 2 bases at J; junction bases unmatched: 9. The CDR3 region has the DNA TGCGCCAGCAGCCACACTCCGGGACTAGCGGGGGGACAAGAGACCCAGTACTTC. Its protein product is CASSHTPGLAGGQETQYF.

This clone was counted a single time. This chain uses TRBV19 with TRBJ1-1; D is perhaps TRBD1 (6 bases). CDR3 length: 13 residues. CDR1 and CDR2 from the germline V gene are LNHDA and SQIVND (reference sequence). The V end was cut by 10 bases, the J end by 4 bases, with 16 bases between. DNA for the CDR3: TGTGCCACCAGGGCGGGGGGCTTCACTGAAGCTTTCTTT. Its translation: CATRAGGFTEAFF.

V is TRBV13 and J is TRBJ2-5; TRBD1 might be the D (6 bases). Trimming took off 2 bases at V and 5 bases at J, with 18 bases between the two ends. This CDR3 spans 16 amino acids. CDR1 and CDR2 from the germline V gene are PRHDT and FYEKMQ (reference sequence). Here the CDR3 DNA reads TGTGCCAGCAGCTTACGAGGGGGTCTAATTGGGGAGACCCAGTACTTC. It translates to CASSLRGGLIGETQYF.

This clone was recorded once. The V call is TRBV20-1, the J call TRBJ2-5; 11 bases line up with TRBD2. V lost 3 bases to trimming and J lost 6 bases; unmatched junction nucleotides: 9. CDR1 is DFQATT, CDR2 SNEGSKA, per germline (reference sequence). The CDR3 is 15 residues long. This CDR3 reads CSASLAGGPRKTQYF. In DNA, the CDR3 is TGCAGTGCTAGTCTAGCGGGGGGACCCCGGAAGACCCAGTACTTC.

Here the CDR3 reads CASRAGGFSGNTIYF. As DNA, the CDR3 is TGTGCCAGCAGAGCAGGGGGATTCTCTGGAAACACCATATATTTT. V and J are TRBV9 and TRBJ1-3, with 7 nucleotides matching TRBD1. J lost 0 bases, V lost 5 bases, and 5 bases had no gene match. Germline V lookup: CDR1 SGDLS, CDR2 YYNGEE. This CDR3 contains 15 residues.

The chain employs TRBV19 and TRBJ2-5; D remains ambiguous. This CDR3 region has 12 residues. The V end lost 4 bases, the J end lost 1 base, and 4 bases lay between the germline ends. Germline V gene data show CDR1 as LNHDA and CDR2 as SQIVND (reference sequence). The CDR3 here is CASSRPQETQYF. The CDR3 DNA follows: TGTGCCAGTAGTAGGCCCCAAGAGACCCAGTACTTC.

The CDR3 nucleotides are TGTGCCAGTAGACAGGGGGCGAGCAATCAGCCCCAGCATTTT. It codes for CASRQGASNQPQHF. The chain employs TRBV7-8 and TRBJ1-5; 10 positions agree with TRBD1. Per the germline V gene, CDR1 is SGHVS and CDR2 is FQNEAQ. Trimming took 9 bases from V and 1 from J; bases not matched to a gene: 3. This CDR3 contains 14 residues.